Included here is one TCR beta chain sequence, with context. The target antigen is unknown. A read error may be the cause here, since a much bigger clone is one base away. The CDR3 carries no conserved terminal phenylalanine or tryptophan, so it likely arises from a read error. The data stem from a study of identical twins. Whole-study results and caveats: Cord blood beta clonotypes present at high abundance carried fewer insertions; no such pattern appeared in memory repertoires.

TCRdb reprocessed the 5' RACE reads with MiXCR, giving one entry per CDR3 protein. Among hundreds of thousands of distinct CDR3 sequences listed, 6.1% were seen once. What was sequenced was naive T cells sorted from blood. This receptor was identified in a man younger than 35 in good health.

The CDR3: CSARRLAVNTGELFL. The CDR3 DNA reads TGCAGTGCTAGACGGCTAGCGGTAAACACCGGGGAGCTGTTTCTT. V gene TRBV20-1 combines with J gene TRBJ2-2, with 7 bases lining up with TRBD2. Germline values: CDR1 DFQATT, CDR2 SNEGSKA (reference sequence). Trimming at V came to 2 bases and at J to 2 bases, leaving 5 bases not matched to a gene. This CDR3 has 15 residues.